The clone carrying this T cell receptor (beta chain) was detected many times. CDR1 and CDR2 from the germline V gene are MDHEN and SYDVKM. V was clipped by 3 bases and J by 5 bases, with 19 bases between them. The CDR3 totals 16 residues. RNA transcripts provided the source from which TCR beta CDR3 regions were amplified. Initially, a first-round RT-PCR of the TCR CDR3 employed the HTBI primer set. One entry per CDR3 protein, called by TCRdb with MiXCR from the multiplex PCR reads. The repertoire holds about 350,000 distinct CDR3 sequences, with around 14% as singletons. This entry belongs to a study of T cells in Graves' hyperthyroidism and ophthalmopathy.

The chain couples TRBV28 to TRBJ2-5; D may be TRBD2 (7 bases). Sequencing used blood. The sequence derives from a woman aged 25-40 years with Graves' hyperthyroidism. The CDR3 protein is CASSLGRGPKTETQYF. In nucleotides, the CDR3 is TGTGCCAGCAGTTTGGGGCGGGGGCCTAAAACGGAGACCCAGTACTTC.